This T cell receptor beta chain came from a study of blood T cell repertoires in COVID-19. Study-wide context: Samples taken during acute and convalescent COVID-19 were collected in the United States, Italy and Spain.

Original data processing: Using reference gene primer amplification, nucleated cell counts were estimated. Only in-frame clones appear in the TCRdb table, and some are missing; sequencing was by immunoSEQ multiplex PCR. That table is the source of V, J and clone size, and D and trimming were worked out from the DNA. The sample holds under 140,000 clones; about four fifths are singletons and the top ten take 16%. Trimming shortened V by 5 bases and J by 4 bases, and 9 bases separated the two germline ends. The CDR3 consists of 14 residues. CDR1 and CDR2 (germline): MNHEY, SVGAGI. This TCR came from a woman aged 55-69 years with acute or convalescent COVID-19. Sequences were obtained from peripheral blood. V and J are TRBV6-5 and TRBJ2-6; D ambiguous. The CDR3, as DNA: TGTGCCAGCAGTACCTTCGAGGGGGCCAACGTCCTGACTTTC. Encoded protein: CASSTFEGANVLTF.